This T cell receptor (beta chain) was recovered during a study of shared clonotypes between healthy human individuals. In the study overall: The study used three CD4 naive, three CD4 memory, two CD8 naive and one CD8 memory plate per donor.

Note on this clone: Its antigen is currently unknown.

Findings and caveats of the study: The study generally estimated greater richness for naive than memory subsets. A reduction in generation probabilities was seen for non-shared clonotypes relative to those shared by all four donors. The genetic and exposure-history diversity represented was limited by few donors.

The CDR3 sequence is 14 residues long. Germline CDR1 reads SGHDT; CDR2 reads YYEEEE. Trimming took off 3 bases at V and 4 bases at J, with 11 bases between the two ends. The method was immunoSEQ multiplex PCR; TCRdb's version includes in-frame clones alone and lacks a portion of them. Here the sample spans more than 2,000,000 clones, approximately 90% being singletons. Sequenced: naive CD4+ T cells sorted from blood. Documented subset: CD45RA+ positively selected. This rearrangement joins TRBV5-6 to TRBJ1-5; the D gene is possibly TRBD1 (5 bases). The receptor was isolated from a man between 18 and 29 years old in good health. CDR3 residues: CASSSRGKNQPQHF. The CDR3 DNA reads TGTGCCAGCAGCTCTCGGGGGAAGAATCAGCCCCAGCATTTT.